The clone carrying this T cell receptor (beta chain) was seen a single time. Across 24 US areas, participants ranged in age from roughly 18 to 95 years. Cohorts were determined from participant-reported clinical history. This specimen comes from a study of blood T cell repertoires in COVID-19. Across the study: The study drew acute and convalescent COVID-19 samples from the United States, Italy and Spain.

Germline loops: CDR1 MGHRA, CDR2 YSYEKL. Trimming cost V 3 bases and J 5 bases; bases outside gene matches: 10. The CDR3 loop spans 18 amino acids. Authors' analysis steps: It was from reference gene primer amplification that nucleated cell counts were estimated. The method was immunoSEQ multiplex PCR; TCRdb's version includes in-frame clones alone and lacks a portion of them. V and J calls and clone size come straight from that table; D and trimming were deduced from the DNA. The table has roughly 400,000 clones, 90% seen once. The chain combines TRBV4-1 with TRBJ2-3, with 14 bases identical to TRBD2. Sequenced material: PBMCs or T cells enriched from blood (not recorded which). The clonotype comes from a man younger than 30 who had recovered from COVID-19. The CDR3 bases are TGCGCCAGCAGCCAGAGGACTAGCGGGAGGAGCTCAGAAGATACGCAGTATTTT. Translated: CASSQRTSGRSSEDTQYF.